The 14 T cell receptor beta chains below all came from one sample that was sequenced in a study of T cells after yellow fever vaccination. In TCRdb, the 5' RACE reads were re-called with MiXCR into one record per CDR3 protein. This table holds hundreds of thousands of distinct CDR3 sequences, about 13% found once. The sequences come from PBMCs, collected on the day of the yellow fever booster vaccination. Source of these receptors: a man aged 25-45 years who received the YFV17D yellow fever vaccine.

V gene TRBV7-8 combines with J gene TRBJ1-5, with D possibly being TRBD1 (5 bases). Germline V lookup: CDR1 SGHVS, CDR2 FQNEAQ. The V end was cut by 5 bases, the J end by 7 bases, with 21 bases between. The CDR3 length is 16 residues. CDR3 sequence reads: CASSGVGSGKGQPQHF. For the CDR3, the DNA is TGTGCCAGCAGCGGAGTGGGGTCGGGGAAGGGGCAGCCCCAGCATTTT.

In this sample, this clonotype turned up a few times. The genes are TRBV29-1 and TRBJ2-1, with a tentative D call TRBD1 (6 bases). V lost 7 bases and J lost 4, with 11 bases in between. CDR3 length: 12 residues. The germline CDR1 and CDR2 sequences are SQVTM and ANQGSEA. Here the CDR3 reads CSARGPYNEQFF. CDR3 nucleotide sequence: TGCAGCGCCAGGGGCCCATACAATGAGCAGTTCTTC.

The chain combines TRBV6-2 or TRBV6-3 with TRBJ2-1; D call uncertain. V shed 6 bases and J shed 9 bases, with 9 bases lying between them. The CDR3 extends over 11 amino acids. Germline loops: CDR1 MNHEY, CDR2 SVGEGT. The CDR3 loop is CASSVMVEQFF. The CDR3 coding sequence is TGTGCCAGCAGCGTCATGGTTGAGCAGTTCTTC.

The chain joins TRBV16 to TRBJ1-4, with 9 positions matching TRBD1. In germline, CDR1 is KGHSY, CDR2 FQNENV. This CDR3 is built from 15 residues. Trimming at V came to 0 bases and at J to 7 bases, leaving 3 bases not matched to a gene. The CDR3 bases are TGTGCCAGCAGCCAATCTCGGGACAGGGCTGAAAAACTGTTTTTT. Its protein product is CASSQSRDRAEKLFF.

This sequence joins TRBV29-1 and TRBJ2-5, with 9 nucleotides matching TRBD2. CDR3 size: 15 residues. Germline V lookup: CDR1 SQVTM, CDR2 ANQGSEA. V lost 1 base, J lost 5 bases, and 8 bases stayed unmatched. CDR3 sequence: CSVEGLAGPGETQYF. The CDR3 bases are TGCAGCGTTGAAGGCCTAGCGGGACCAGGGGAGACCCAGTACTTC.

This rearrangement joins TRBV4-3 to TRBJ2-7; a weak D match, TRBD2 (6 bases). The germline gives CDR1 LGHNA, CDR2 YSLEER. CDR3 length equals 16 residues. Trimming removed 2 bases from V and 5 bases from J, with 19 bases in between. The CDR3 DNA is TGCGCCAGCAGCCAACGCTTCAAGGGAGGTGGCAACGAGCAGTACTTC. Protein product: CASSQRFKGGGNEQYF.

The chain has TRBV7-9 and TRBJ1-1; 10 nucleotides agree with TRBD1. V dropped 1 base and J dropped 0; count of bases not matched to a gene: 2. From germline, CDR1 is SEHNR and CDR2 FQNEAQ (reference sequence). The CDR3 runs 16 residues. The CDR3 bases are TGTGCCAGCAGCTTAGAGACAGGGGGCGTGAACACTGAAGCTTTCTTT. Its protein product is CASSLETGGVNTEAFF. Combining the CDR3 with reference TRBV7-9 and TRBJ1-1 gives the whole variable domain DTGVSQNPRHKITKRGQNVTFRCDPISEHNRLYWYRQTLGQGPEFLTYFQNEAQLEKSRLLSDRFSAERPKGSFSTLEIQRTEQGDSAMYLCASSLETGGVNTEAFFGQGTRLTVV.

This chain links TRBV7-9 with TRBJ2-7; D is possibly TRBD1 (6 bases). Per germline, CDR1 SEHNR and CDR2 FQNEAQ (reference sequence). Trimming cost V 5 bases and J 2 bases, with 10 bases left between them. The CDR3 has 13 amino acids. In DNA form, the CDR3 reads TGTGCCAGCAGCACCAGGACAGCCTACGAGCAGTACTTC. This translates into CASSTRTAYEQYF.

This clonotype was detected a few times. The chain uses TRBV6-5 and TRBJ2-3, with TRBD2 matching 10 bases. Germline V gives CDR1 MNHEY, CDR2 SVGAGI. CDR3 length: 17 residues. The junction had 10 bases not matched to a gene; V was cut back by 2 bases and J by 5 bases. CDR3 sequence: CASSYGVAGGGGDTQYF. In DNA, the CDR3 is TGTGCCAGCAGTTACGGAGTAGCGGGAGGAGGCGGAGATACGCAGTATTTT.

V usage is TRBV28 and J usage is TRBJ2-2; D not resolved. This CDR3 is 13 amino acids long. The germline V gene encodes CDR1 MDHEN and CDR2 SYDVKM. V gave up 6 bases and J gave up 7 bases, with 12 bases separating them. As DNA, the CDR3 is TGTGCCAGCAGACCTAGAGTGATCGGGGAGCTGTTTTTT. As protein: CASRPRVIGELFF.

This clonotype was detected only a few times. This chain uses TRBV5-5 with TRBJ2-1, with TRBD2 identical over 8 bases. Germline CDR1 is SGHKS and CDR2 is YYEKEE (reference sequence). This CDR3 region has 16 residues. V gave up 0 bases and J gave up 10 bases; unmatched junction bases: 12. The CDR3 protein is CASSLEFAAGVQEQFF. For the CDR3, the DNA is TGTGCCAGCAGCTTGGAGTTCGCAGCGGGAGTTCAGGAGCAGTTCTTC.

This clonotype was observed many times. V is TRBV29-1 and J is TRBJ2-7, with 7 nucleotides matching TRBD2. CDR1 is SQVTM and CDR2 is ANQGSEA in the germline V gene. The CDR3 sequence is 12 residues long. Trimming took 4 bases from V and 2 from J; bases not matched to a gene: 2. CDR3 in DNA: TGCAGCGTTGGGGGAGGGACCTACGAGCAGTACTTC. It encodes CSVGGGTYEQYF.

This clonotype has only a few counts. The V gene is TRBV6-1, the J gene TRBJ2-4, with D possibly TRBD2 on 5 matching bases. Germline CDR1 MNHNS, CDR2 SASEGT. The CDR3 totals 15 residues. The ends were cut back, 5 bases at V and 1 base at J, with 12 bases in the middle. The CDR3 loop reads CASSPSGTAKNIQYF. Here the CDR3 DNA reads TGTGCCAGCAGTCCGTCGGGAACCGCCAAAAACATTCAGTACTTC.

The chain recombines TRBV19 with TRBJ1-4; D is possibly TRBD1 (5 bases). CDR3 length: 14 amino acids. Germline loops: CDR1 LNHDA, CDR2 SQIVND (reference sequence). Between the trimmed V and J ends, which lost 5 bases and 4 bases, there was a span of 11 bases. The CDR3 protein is CASSPGRINEKLFF. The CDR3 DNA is TGTGCCAGTAGTCCGGGACGGATTAATGAAAAACTGTTTTTT.